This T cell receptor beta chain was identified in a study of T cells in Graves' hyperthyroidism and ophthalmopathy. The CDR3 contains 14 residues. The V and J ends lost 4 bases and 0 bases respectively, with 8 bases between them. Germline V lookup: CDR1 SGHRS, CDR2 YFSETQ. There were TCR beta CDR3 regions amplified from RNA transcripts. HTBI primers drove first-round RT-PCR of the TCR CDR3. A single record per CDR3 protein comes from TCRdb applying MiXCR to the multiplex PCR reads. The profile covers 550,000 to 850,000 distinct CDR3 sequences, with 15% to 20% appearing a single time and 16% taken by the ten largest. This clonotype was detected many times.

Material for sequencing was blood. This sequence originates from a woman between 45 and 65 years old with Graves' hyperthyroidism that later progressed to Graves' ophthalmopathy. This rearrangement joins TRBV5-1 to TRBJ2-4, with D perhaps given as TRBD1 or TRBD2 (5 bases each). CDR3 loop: CASSPGTAKNIQYF. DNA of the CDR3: TGCGCCAGCAGCCCCGGGACAGCCAAAAACATTCAGTACTTC.